A selection of T cell receptor beta chains follows, all from one sample in a study of shared clonotypes between healthy human individuals. Sequenced by immunoSEQ multiplex PCR; TCRdb stores in-frame clones only, minus some. The repertoire holds hundreds of thousands of clones, more than 70% seen once, with around 2% in the top ten. Input material: memory CD4+ T cells sorted from blood. These receptors came from a woman younger than 45 in good health. Each CDR3 is given without its conserved first and last residue. Size values are once, few and many counts, or a class for expanded clones, and some rows have none.

clone_size: NA; j_call: TRBJ1-5; cdr3_length: 13; v_call: TRBV5-1; cdr3_aa: ASSPGTYGNQPQH
clone_size: NA; j_call: TRBJ2-1; cdr3_length: 12; v_call: TRBV7-2; cdr3_aa: ASRGGGSYNEQF
clone_size: NA; j_call: TRBJ2-5; cdr3_length: 11; v_call: TRBV9; cdr3_aa: ASSVGFTETQY
clone_size: NA; j_call: TRBJ1-5; cdr3_length: 12; v_call: TRBV6-5; cdr3_aa: ASSYAGGVQPQH
clone_size: NA; j_call: TRBJ2-3; cdr3_length: 9; v_call: TRBV7-9; cdr3_aa: ASSLSDTQY
clone_size: NA; j_call: TRBJ1-1; cdr3_length: 12; v_call: TRBV6-1; cdr3_aa: ASSVSGGYTEAF
clone_size: NA; j_call: TRBJ2-1; cdr3_length: 14; v_call: TRBV4-2; cdr3_aa: ASSQEARQSYNEQF
clone_size: few; j_call: TRBJ2-3; cdr3_length: 14; v_call: TRBV7-2; cdr3_aa: ASSLARLGDTDTQY
clone_size: NA; j_call: TRBJ2-5; cdr3_length: 16; v_call: TRBV25-1; cdr3_aa: ASSAPTLAGGNQETQY
clone_size: NA; j_call: TRBJ1-5; cdr3_length: 13; v_call: TRBV6-1; cdr3_aa: ASGSLANSNQPQH
clone_size: NA; j_call: TRBJ2-5; cdr3_length: 11; v_call: TRBV5-1; cdr3_aa: ASSIQPEETQY
clone_size: NA; j_call: TRBJ2-3; cdr3_length: 8; v_call: TRBV18; cdr3_aa: ASSSDTQY
clone_size: NA; j_call: TRBJ1-4; cdr3_length: 12; v_call: TRBV27; cdr3_aa: ASSRGGPNEKLF
clone_size: NA; j_call: TRBJ1-5; cdr3_length: 15; v_call: TRBV19; cdr3_aa: ASSSYSGTGASRAQH
clone_size: many; j_call: TRBJ1-5; cdr3_length: 12; v_call: TRBV30; cdr3_aa: AWSGQGAGQPQH
clone_size: NA; j_call: TRBJ2-7; cdr3_length: 14; v_call: TRBV5-1; cdr3_aa: ASSLGFLAGSYEQY
clone_size: NA; j_call: TRBJ2-4; cdr3_length: 15; v_call: TRBV5-1; cdr3_aa: ASSLPLAGEAKNIQY
clone_size: NA; j_call: TRBJ2-4; cdr3_length: 11; v_call: TRBV5-1; cdr3_aa: ASSLDGKNIQY
clone_size: NA; j_call: TRBJ1-5; cdr3_length: 9; v_call: TRBV28; cdr3_aa: ASSPDQPQH
clone_size: NA; j_call: TRBJ2-3; cdr3_length: 14; v_call: TRBV4-1; cdr3_aa: ASSQGSGTVTDTQY
clone_size: NA; j_call: TRBJ1-3; cdr3_length: 13; v_call: TRBV28; cdr3_aa: ASSLPGQSGNTIY
clone_size: NA; j_call: TRBJ1-5; cdr3_length: 12; v_call: TRBV28; cdr3_aa: ASSSSQGIQPQH
clone_size: NA; j_call: TRBJ2-2; cdr3_length: 13; v_call: TRBV7-3; cdr3_aa: ASSHGTVWTGELF
clone_size: NA; j_call: TRBJ2-3; cdr3_length: 9; v_call: TRBV19; cdr3_aa: ASGSGVTQY
clone_size: few; j_call: TRBJ1-5; cdr3_length: 15; v_call: TRBV28; cdr3_aa: ASILGWDRLKNQPQH